This T cell receptor beta chain emerged from a study of blood T cell repertoires in COVID-19. Overall study: Samples representing acute and convalescent COVID-19 were sourced from the United States, Italy and Spain. PBMCs, B-cell-depleted T cells, or T cells were the source of the cDNA or gDNA that made up the material.

Followed longitudinally, the Seattle patients had been enrolled during active infection. Authors' data handling: Cell counts per sample came from amplifying reference gene primers. The repertoire was sequenced with immunoSEQ multiplex PCR; TCRdb's copy has only in-frame clones and lacks some. V and J calls and clone size are those listed in that table; D and trimming were worked out from the DNA. The table includes 300,000 to 400,000 clones, approximately 89% detected once. The CDR3 length is 13 residues. The germline CDR1 and CDR2 sequences are MNHEY and SVGAGI. The trim removed 6 bases at V and 10 bases at J, leaving 6 bases unmatched.

Material: peripheral blood. The TCR originated in a young woman with COVID-19, enrolled during active disease. V gene TRBV6-5 combines with J gene TRBJ1-6; 7 bases map to TRBD1. The CDR3 sequence: CASRTGERSPLHF. The CDR3 DNA sequence: TGTGCCAGCAGAACAGGGGAGCGCTCACCCCTCCACTTT.